This T cell receptor (beta chain) was documented in a study of control samples from healthy donors and cancer patients. Method: immunoSEQ multiplex PCR; TCRdb's copy keeps in-frame clones and lacks some. The table shows 150,000 to 180,000 clones, with 94% occurring only once. With V trimmed by 4 bases and J by 4 bases, 7 bases remained unmatched. CDR1 SGHNT and CDR2 YYREEE come from the germline V gene (reference sequence). The CDR3 is 14 residues long. This TCR was recovered from a man in his forties in good health. The genes are TRBV5-4 and TRBJ1-2; 7 bases are shared with TRBD1. Sequences were obtained from blood. DNA of the CDR3: TGTGCCAGCAGCGTCTCCGGGACAGCCTATGGCTACACCTTC. It yields the protein CASSVSGTAYGYTF.